This T cell receptor (beta chain) was sequenced in a study of metastatic and nonmetastatic thyroid tumors. General study results and limits: A significant increase in TCR beta diversity was reportedly seen in malignant thyroid tumors relative to benign nodules, in blood and tumor.

With MiXCR, TCRdb called clones anew from the PCR reads. The sample has 25,000 to 35,000 clones, 25% to 35% seen once. Patients underwent thyroid surgery, and none had received any treatment before it. This clone was detected ten times or more. Its antigen is unknown. The V end lost 0 bases, the J end lost 1 base, and 9 bases lay between the germline ends. The CDR3 length is 15 residues. The V gene's germline CDR1 is MGHRA and CDR2 YSYEKL. The origin of this receptor is a female donor with papillary thyroid cancer or a benign thyroid nodule (not recorded which). Some clones in this sample may be carry-over from other donors' samples. The chain is built from TRBV4-1 and TRBJ1-2, with D uncertain. Sequenced material: blood. The CDR3 region has the DNA TGCGCCAGCAGCCAAGAGCACAGAAGTAACTATGGCTACACCTTC. This gives the protein CASSQEHRSNYGYTF.